The 24 T cell receptor beta chains below all came from one sample that was sequenced in a study of control samples from healthy donors and cancer patients. The table came from immunoSEQ multiplex PCR; TCRdb's copy has only in-frame clones and leaves some out. This repertoire shows about 100,000 clones, about 90% found once; its top ten account for 18%. Sequencing was carried out using blood. The receptors were gathered from a woman between 50 and 59 years old in good health.

The chain carries TRBV20-1 and TRBJ2-2; 7 nucleotides line up with TRBD2. The ends lost 3 bases at V and 1 base at J; junction bases unmatched: 5. Germline values: CDR1 DFQATT, CDR2 SNEGSKA (reference sequence). The CDR3 extends over 15 amino acids. The CDR3 reads CSASKAGLNTGELFF. The CDR3 nucleotides are TGCAGTGCTAGTAAAGCGGGATTGAACACCGGGGAGCTGTTTTTT.

The rearrangement joins TRBV12-3 or TRBV12-4 to TRBJ1-1, with D tentatively TRBD1 (5 bases). The CDR3 sequence is 13 residues long. With 3 bases removed from V and 5 bases from J, the gap between germline ends came to 10 bases. CDR3 sequence: CASSFPQGTEAFF. DNA for the CDR3: TGTGCCAGCAGTTTCCCTCAGGGAACTGAAGCTTTCTTT.

The genes are TRBV5-1 and TRBJ2-1; D is unresolved. Per germline, CDR1 SGHRS and CDR2 YFSETQ. CDR3 length equals 15 residues. V lost 4 bases and J 7 bases, leaving 18 bases between the germline ends. This chain's CDR3 is CASSSFGKTLNEQFF. The CDR3 DNA reads TGCGCCAGCAGCAGTTTCGGAAAGACCTTGAATGAGCAGTTCTTC.

V and J are TRBV30 and TRBJ2-1; 10 nucleotides match TRBD2. The CDR3 is 14 residues long. Germline CDR1 GTSNPN, CDR2 SVGIG (reference sequence). V dropped 3 bases and J dropped 6; count of bases not matched to a gene: 5. This CDR3 is CAWRGAGGPNEQFF. The DNA of the CDR3 is TGTGCCTGGAGAGGAGCGGGGGGGCCCAATGAGCAGTTCTTC.

The count of this clone is one. The CDR3 here is CASSLLGVTSSGANVLTF. The CDR3 region has the DNA TGTGCCAGCAGTCTCCTGGGGGTGACAAGCTCTGGGGCCAACGTCCTGACTTTC. The chain has TRBV27 and TRBJ2-6; D could derive from TRBD1 or TRBD2 (5 bases each). Trimming stripped 5 bases from V and 0 bases from J, with 17 bases between. The CDR3 has 18 amino acids. Germline V CDR1 and CDR2: MNHEY, SMNVEV (reference sequence).

This chain uses TRBV7-2 with TRBJ2-2; D gene unclear. V lost 10 bases and J 1 base, leaving 19 bases between the germline ends. This CDR3 is 16 amino acids long. Germline CDR1 is SGHTA and CDR2 is FQGNSA. CDR3 nucleotide sequence: TGTGCCAACACCCTGGGCTGGCGGATGAACACCGGGGAGCTGTTTTTT. Protein sequence: CANTLGWRMNTGELFF.

This clone has a single count. Other DNA sequences in the sample encode the same CDR3. The J gene is TRBJ2-7, the V gene TRBV12-3 or TRBV12-4; D is uncertain. There are 11 residues in the CDR3. V lost 4 bases and J 3 bases, leaving 4 bases between the germline ends. The CDR3 reads CASSYSYEQYF. The CDR3 coding sequence is TGTGCCAGCAGTTACAGCTACGAGCAGTACTTC.

V is TRBV29-1 and J is TRBJ2-2; possible D gene TRBD1, 6 bases. The CDR3 runs to 15 residues. Germline-derived CDR1 and CDR2 are SQVTM and ANQGSEA. Trimming removed 8 bases from V and 0 bases from J, with 16 bases in between. CDR3 sequence: CSCGLQGPNTGELFF. The DNA for the CDR3 is TGCAGCTGTGGTTTGCAGGGGCCGAACACCGGGGAGCTGTTTTTT.

V usage is TRBV15 and J usage is TRBJ1-5; TRBD1 might be the D (5 bases). CDR1 LNHNV and CDR2 YYDKDF come from the germline V gene (reference sequence). V gave up 1 base and J gave up 7 bases, with 11 bases separating them. This CDR3 contains 14 residues. The CDR3 here is CATSRGGGYQPQHF. CDR3 nucleotides: TGTGCCACCAGCAGAGGGGGGGGGTACCAGCCCCAGCATTTT.

CDR3 sequence reads: CAWTQQGAYGYTF. DNA for the CDR3: TGTGCCTGGACCCAACAGGGGGCCTATGGCTACACCTTC. The chain has TRBV30 and TRBJ1-2, with 9 bases that match TRBD1. The V gene end was trimmed by 4 bases and the J gene end by 4 bases; junction bases not matched to a gene: 4. Germline V gene lookup returns CDR1 GTSNPN and CDR2 SVGIG (reference sequence). The CDR3 runs to 13 residues.

V gene TRBV10-1 combines with J gene TRBJ2-7, with D possibly matching TRBD2 (6 bases). The CDR3 is 14 residues long. Germline CDR1 and CDR2: WNHNN and SYGVQD (reference sequence). Trimming took 2 bases from V and 7 from J, leaving 15 bases between them. CDR3 sequence (DNA): TGCGCCAGCAGTGAGCCCAACGGGGGAGGAGAGCAGTACTTC. Protein: CASSEPNGGGEQYF.

This rearrangement joins TRBV7-9 to TRBJ1-2; perhaps TRBD1 as D (5 bases). Trimming removed 11 bases from V and 8 bases from J, with 15 bases in between. Germline CDR1 and CDR2: SEHNR and FQNEAQ (reference sequence). This CDR3 region has 11 residues. In DNA, the CDR3 is TGTGCCGTACAGGTGCTGCGGGGCTACACCTTC. Protein product: CAVQVLRGYTF.

The rearrangement links TRBV18 to TRBJ2-3; 14 bases map to TRBD2. The germline V gene has CDR1 KGHSH and CDR2 LQKENI. This CDR3 spans 16 amino acids. Germline trimming cut 4 bases from V and 4 bases from J; bases unmatched to any gene: 4. The CDR3 spells CASSRTSGGTPDTQYF. The CDR3 region has the DNA TGTGCCAGCTCACGGACTAGCGGGGGGACCCCAGATACGCAGTATTTT.

This clone was picked up one time. The gene calls are TRBV5-6 and TRBJ2-3; the D gene is possibly TRBD2 (5 bases). Germline CDR1 and CDR2: SGHDT and YYEEEE. The CDR3 runs 13 residues. The V gene lost 2 bases and the J gene lost 7 bases, with 11 bases spanning the gap. CDR3 sequence: CASSFGSEYTQYF. The CDR3 DNA reads as TGTGCCAGCAGCTTTGGGAGTGAGTATACGCAGTATTTT.

The chain has TRBV9 and TRBJ2-3, with 12 bases aligning to TRBD2. The CDR3 loop spans 16 amino acids. Losses at the gene ends were 0 bases for V and 1 base for J; bases not matched to a gene: 0. Germline CDR1 and CDR2: SGDLS and YYNGEE. CDR3 loop: CASSVGLAGGTDTQYF. In DNA form, the CDR3 reads TGTGCCAGCAGCGTAGGACTAGCGGGGGGCACAGATACGCAGTATTTT.

The chain recombines TRBV12-3 or TRBV12-4 with TRBJ2-7; no clear D. V dropped 5 bases and J dropped 4 bases, with 12 bases sitting between them. This CDR3 contains 13 residues. In DNA, the CDR3 is TGTGCCAGCAGTACGACAAGTTCATACGAGCAGTACTTC. Amino acids: CASSTTSSYEQYF.

The gene calls are TRBV3-1 (or the pseudogene TRBV3-2) and TRBJ1-1; D unresolved. V shed 1 base and J shed 1 base, with 10 bases lying between them. The CDR3 has 15 amino acids. Germline loops: CDR1 LGHDT, CDR2 YNNKEL (reference sequence). In DNA form, the CDR3 reads TGTGCCAGCAGCCAAGTCTCTCTTAGGAACACTGAAGCTTTCTTT. It codes for CASSQVSLRNTEAFF.

This chain uses TRBV7-9 with TRBJ2-3; D is possibly TRBD2 (5 bases). V dropped 5 bases and J dropped 4 bases, with 10 bases sitting between them. The CDR3 has 13 residues. CDR1 and CDR2 (germline): SEHNR, FQNEAQ (reference sequence). In DNA, the CDR3 is TGTGCCAGCAGCCCTGGGAGTGCAGATACGCAGTATTTT. Residues: CASSPGSADTQYF.

The chain carries TRBV18 and TRBJ2-1; 10 nucleotides match TRBD1. The CDR3 length is 14 residues. The V segment lost 5 bases and the J segment 9 bases; nucleotides outside the gene matches: 7. Germline V gene data show CDR1 as KGHSH and CDR2 as LQKENI. For the CDR3, the DNA is TGTGCCAGCTCATTTTCCGGGACAGGGGTTGAGCAGTTCTTC. Protein: CASSFSGTGVEQFF.

The rearrangement uses TRBV5-1 and TRBJ2-7, with 14 positions matching TRBD2. The germline V gene encodes CDR1 SGHRS and CDR2 YFSETQ. The CDR3 has 18 amino acids. J lost 2 bases, V lost 4 bases, and 11 bases had no gene match. CDR3 region: CASSIAGTSGGDPYEQYF. In nucleotides, the CDR3 is TGCGCCAGCAGCATTGCCGGGACTAGCGGGGGCGACCCCTACGAGCAGTACTTC. Full variable domain (missing parts from reference TRBV5-1 and TRBJ2-7): KAGVTQTPRYLIKTRGQQVTLSCSPISGHRSVSWYQQTPGQGLQFLFEYFSETQRNKGNFPGRFSGRQFSNSRSEMNVSTLELGDSALYLCASSIAGTSGGDPYEQYFGPGTRLTVT.

The genes are TRBV28 and TRBJ2-5; D possibly matches TRBD1 or TRBD2 (5 bases each). V was cut by 4 bases and J by 7 bases, with 22 bases left in between. CDR3 length: 16 residues. Looked up from germline, CDR1 is MDHEN and CDR2 is SYDVKM. CDR3 nucleotides: TGTGCCAGCAGTTCGATTGGGACGCAGGATAGGGGGACCCAGTACTTC. Translation gives CASSSIGTQDRGTQYF.

The chain uses TRBV6-5 and TRBJ1-2; tentatively, D is TRBD1 (6 bases). Trimming cost V 1 base and J 4 bases, with 10 bases left between them. Germline CDR1 MNHEY, CDR2 SVGAGI. This CDR3 region has 14 residues. This chain's CDR3 is CASSYFRGTYGYTF. In nucleotides, the CDR3 is TGTGCCAGCAGTTACTTCAGGGGAACCTATGGCTACACCTTC.

In its sample, this clone was seen a few times. The V gene is TRBV2, the J gene TRBJ2-7; no reliable D call. This CDR3 is 14 amino acids long. Germline assignment: CDR1 SNHLY and CDR2 FYNNEI. Trimming stripped 1 base from V and 4 bases from J, with 11 bases between. The CDR3 DNA reads TGTGCCAGCAGTGAAGGACGACGAGGATACGAGCAGTACTTC. Its translation: CASSEGRRGYEQYF.

V usage is TRBV24-1 and J usage is TRBJ2-5, with 7 positions matching TRBD2. V lost 11 bases and J lost 1; bases outside the gene matches: 12. CDR3 length: 15 residues. Germline CDR1 and CDR2: KGHDR and SFDVKD. The CDR3: CAIFMGGRSQETQYF. The CDR3 DNA reads as TGTGCCATCTTTATGGGAGGGAGAAGCCAAGAGACCCAGTACTTC.